These T cell receptor beta chains were read from a single sample in a study of tumor-infiltrating lymphocytes in primary liver carcinoma. TCRdb used MiXCR to reprocess the multiplex PCR reads, holding one entry per CDR3 protein. The table includes 90,000 to 150,000 distinct CDR3 sequences, about two thirds detected once. The sequencing input was tumor-adjacent normal liver tissue. These receptors originate from a woman aged 55-69 years with primary liver carcinoma and hepatitis B virus infection. Each CDR3 is given with its conserved first and last residue. The D gene is left open where the match is weak. The size of a clone is reported for some rows only, either as once, few or many, or as a class for expanded clones.

>TRBV29-1|NA|TRBJ2-7|NA
TGCAGCGTTGGTGGAACAGGGGACTACGAGCACTACTTC
CSVGGTGDYEHYF
>TRBV29-1|NA|TRBJ2-5|NA
TGCAGCGTGATGGAGTTTGTAGAGACCCAGTACTTC
CSVMEFVETQYF
>TRBV5-4|once|TRBJ2-5|NA
TGTGCCAGCAGCTTGCAGCTAGTGGGGACAGAGACCCAGTACTTC
CASSLQLVGTETQYF
>TRBV7-2|NA|TRBJ2-7|NA
TGTGCCAGCAGCTTAGGGGTTGTCTACGAGCAGTACTTC
CASSLGVVYEQYF
>TRBV12-3/TRBV12-4|NA|TRBJ1-1|TRBD1
TGTGCCAGCAGCCCGACAGGGGACACTGAGGCTTTCTTT
CASSPTGDTEAFF
>TRBV12-3/TRBV12-4|NA|TRBJ1-2|NA
TGTGCCAACAGTTTGAGGCGGGGCCGTGGCTACACCTTC
CANSLRRGRGYTF
>TRBV29-1|NA|TRBJ1-1|NA
TGCAGCATTGTTTTCTCCATGAACACTGAAGCTTTTTTT
CSIVFSMNTEAFF
>TRBV6-5|NA|TRBJ1-1|NA
TGTACCAGCAGTTATGGACGGGGAGGAACTGAAGCTTTCTTT
CTSSYGRGGTEAFF
>TRBV12-3/TRBV12-4|NA|TRBJ2-1|TRBD1
TGTGCCAGCACTCCTCGGCAGGGGGACTACAATGAGCAGTTCTTC
CASTPRQGDYNEQFF
>TRBV29-1|NA|TRBJ2-2|NA
TGCAGCGTTGACGCGCGAATGGGATCCAGGGTGCTGTTTTTT
CSVDARMGSRVLFF
>TRBV24-1|NA|TRBJ2-2|NA
TGTGCCACCAGTGATTTCACGTCGACCGCGAACACCGGGGAGCTGTTTTTT
CATSDFTSTANTGELFF
>TRBV6-4|NA|TRBJ2-3|TRBD2
TGTGCCAGCAGTTATGTAGCGGGAGGGTCCACAGGTACGCAGTATTTT
CASSYVAGGSTGTQYF
>TRBV29-1|NA|TRBJ1-1|TRBD1
TGCAGCGTCCGACAGGGAGGGGAAGACACTGAAGCCTTCTTT
CSVRQGGEDTEAFF
>TRBV11-2|NA|TRBJ2-2|TRBD2
TGTGCCAACAGCTTACGACTAGCGGATAACATCGGGGAGCTGTTGTTT
CANSLRLADNIGELLF
>TRBV12-3/TRBV12-4|many|TRBJ2-6|NA
TGTGCCAGCAGTTGGGACTCCCCAGGGCCAAAGACTGGGGCCAACGTCCTGACTTTC
CASSWDSPGPKTGANVLTF
>TRBV6-6|NA|TRBJ1-1|NA
TGTGCCAGCAATTGCGGGTCAGGAGAAGCTTTCTTT
CASNCGSGEAFF
>TRBV12-3/TRBV12-4|NA|TRBJ2-1|TRBD2
TGTGCCAGCAGCTTTCTAGCGGAAGGTACCTCCTACAATGAGCAGTTCTTC
CASSFLAEGTSYNEQFF
>TRBV7-8|NA|TRBJ2-3|NA
TGTGCCTGCAGCTTAGCGCGCCTAGCAGGAACAGATACGCAGTATTTT
CACSLARLAGTDTQYF
>TRBV6-5|once|TRBJ2-3|TRBD2
TGTGCCAGCTGGTCAAAGCGGGGCACAGATACGCTGTATTTT
CASWSKRGTDTLYF
>TRBV6-1|many|TRBJ2-1|NA
TGTGCCAGCAGTGAATGGGTAGGTGAGCAGTTCTTC
CASSEWVGEQFF
>TRBV13|NA|TRBJ2-2|NA
TGTGTCAGCACTGGCCAGGTTAGCGCCGGGGAGCTGTTTTTT
CVSTGQVSAGELFF
>TRBV19|NA|TRBJ2-7|NA
TGTGCCAGTAGTATAAAATGGAGCTCCTACGAGCAGTACTTC
CASSIKWSSYEQYF
>TRBV5-1|many|TRBJ1-1|NA
TGCGCCAGCAGCTTCGGGGGGTCCCCTGAAGCTTTCTTT
CASSFGGSPEAFF
>TRBV11-2|large|TRBJ2-3|NA
TGTGCCAGCAGCTTAGATCGAGGAGATACGCAGTATTTT
CASSLDRGDTQYF
>TRBV29-1|NA|TRBJ1-4|NA
TGCAGCCTTGGAGGTAGCAGGAGAGGTGAAAAACTGTTTTTT
CSLGGSRRGEKLFF
>TRBV6-1|once|TRBJ2-1|TRBD2
TGTGTCAGCACCGCGGGAGCAGATTACAATGAGCAGTTCTTC
CVSTAGADYNEQFF
>TRBV6-5|NA|TRBJ1-6|NA
TGTGCCACTAGTGGGTGGGCTTCACACCTCCACTTT
CATSGWASHLHF
>TRBV11-2|NA|TRBJ2-1|NA
TGTGCCAGCAGTTTCCCGGACACGAAGCAGTTCTTC
CASSFPDTKQFF
>TRBV11-3|NA|TRBJ1-4|NA
TGTGCCAGCAGCTTGCGGGGGGCGGAGGAGGAACTGTTTTTT
CASSLRGAEEELFF
>TRBV28|NA|TRBJ2-4|TRBD1
TGTGCCAGCAGTTTAGGGGACAGCAGAGGAAACATTCAGTACTTC
CASSLGDSRGNIQYF
>TRBV11-2|NA|TRBJ1-6|NA
TGTGCCAACATCTTAGTGATGGACAGTAATTCACCCCTCCACTTT
CANILVMDSNSPLHF
>TRBV11-3|NA|TRBJ2-5|NA
TGTGCCATCGAGCAGGGGAAAGGGACTCAGTACTTC
CAIEQGKGTQYF
>TRBV4-1|NA|TRBJ2-3|NA
TGCACCAGCAGCCAAGTCGAGGGCTCCTACAATGAGCAATTCTTC
CTSSQVEGSYNEQFF
>TRBV18|NA|TRBJ2-7|NA
TGTGTCAGCTCACCCGGACGGGGAAAGTACGAGCAGTACTTC
CVSSPGRGKYEQYF
>TRBV11-2|NA|TRBJ2-1|NA
TGTTCCAGCAGCTTATTACAGAGCAATGAACAGCTCTTC
CSSSLLQSNEQLF
>TRBV7-2|many|TRBJ2-5|TRBD2
TGTGCCAGCATGAGTCGTTTTGGGTTAGCGGGGACCCAGTACTTC
CASMSRFGLAGTQYF
>TRBV11-2|NA|TRBJ2-7|NA
TGTGTCAGCAGCTTAGCGTCGGGGGCACGAGGCTACGAGCAATACTTC
CVSSLASGARGYEQYF
>TRBV6-1|NA|TRBJ2-1|TRBD1
TGTACCAGCAGCCCTCGACAGGGGTCGGGTGAGCAGTTCTTC
CTSSPRQGSGEQFF
>TRBV29-1|NA|TRBJ2-3|NA
TGCAGCGTTGGAGTGGGCGTGATAGATACGCAGTATTTT
CSVGVGVIDTQYF
>TRBV4-2|NA|TRBJ2-5|NA
TGTGCCAGCAGCCAAGTGGGCGCCCGAGAGGCCCAGTACTTC
CASSQVGAREAQYF
>TRBV11-2|NA|TRBJ1-2|NA
NA
CAISLTGSDYGCTF
>TRBV7-9|NA|TRBJ2-7|NA
TGTGCCAGCACCTTATTAAAGGGGAAGCAGTACTTC
CASTLLKGKQYF
>TRBV28|NA|TRBJ1-5|NA
TGTGTCAGCAGTTTAGGTAGCGGTTTGCAGCCCCAGCATTTT
CVSSLGSGLQPQHF
>TRBV11-1|NA|TRBJ2-1|TRBD1
TGTGCCAATAGATACAGGGGGATCTATGAGCAGTTCTTC
CANRYRGIYEQFF
>TRBV14|many|TRBJ1-6|NA
TGTGCCAGCAGCCGGCCTTCACCCCTCCACTTT
CASSRPSPLHF